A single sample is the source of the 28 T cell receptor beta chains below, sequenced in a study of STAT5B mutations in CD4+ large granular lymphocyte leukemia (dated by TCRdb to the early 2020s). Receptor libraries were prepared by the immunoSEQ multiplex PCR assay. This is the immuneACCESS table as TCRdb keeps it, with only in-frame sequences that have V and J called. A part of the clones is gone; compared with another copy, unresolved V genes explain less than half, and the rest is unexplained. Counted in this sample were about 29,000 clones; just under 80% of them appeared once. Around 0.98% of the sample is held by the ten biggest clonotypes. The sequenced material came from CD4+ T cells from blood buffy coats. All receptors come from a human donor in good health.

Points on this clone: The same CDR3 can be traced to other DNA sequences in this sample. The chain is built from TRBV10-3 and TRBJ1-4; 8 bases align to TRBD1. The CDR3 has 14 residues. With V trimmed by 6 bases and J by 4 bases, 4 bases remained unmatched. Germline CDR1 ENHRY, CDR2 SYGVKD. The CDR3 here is CAISQDRGNEKLFF. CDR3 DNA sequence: TGTGCCATCAGCCAAGACAGGGGTAATGAAAAACTGTTTTTT.

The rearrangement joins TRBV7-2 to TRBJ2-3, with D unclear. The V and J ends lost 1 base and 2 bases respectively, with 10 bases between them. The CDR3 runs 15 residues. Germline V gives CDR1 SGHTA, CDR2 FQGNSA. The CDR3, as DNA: TGTGCCAGCAGCTTAGGGGTCTCCTACACAGATACGCAGTATTTT. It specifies CASSLGVSYTDTQYF.

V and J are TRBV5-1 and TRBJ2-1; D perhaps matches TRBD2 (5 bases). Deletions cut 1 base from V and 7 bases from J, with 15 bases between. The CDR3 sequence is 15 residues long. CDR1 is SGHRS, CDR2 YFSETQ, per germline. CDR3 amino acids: CASSLTGSAPNEQFF. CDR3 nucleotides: TGCGCCAGCAGCTTGACGGGATCAGCGCCTAATGAGCAGTTCTTC.

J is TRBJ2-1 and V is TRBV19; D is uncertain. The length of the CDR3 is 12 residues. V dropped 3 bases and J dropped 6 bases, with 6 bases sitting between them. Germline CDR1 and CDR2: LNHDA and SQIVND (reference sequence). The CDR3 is CASSIGFNEQFF. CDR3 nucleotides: TGTGCCAGTAGTATCGGGTTCAATGAGCAGTTCTTC.

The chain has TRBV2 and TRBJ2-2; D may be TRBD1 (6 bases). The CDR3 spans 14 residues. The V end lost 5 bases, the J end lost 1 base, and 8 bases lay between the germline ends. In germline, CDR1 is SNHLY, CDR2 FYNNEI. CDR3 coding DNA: TGTGCCAGCAGTACGGACAGGAACACCGGGGAGCTGTTTTTT. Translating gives CASSTDRNTGELFF.

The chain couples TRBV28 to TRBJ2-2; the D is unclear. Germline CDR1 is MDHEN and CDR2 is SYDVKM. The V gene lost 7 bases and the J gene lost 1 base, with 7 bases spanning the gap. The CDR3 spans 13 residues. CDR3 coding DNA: TGTGCCAGCATAGGCAGGAACACCGGGGAGCTGTTTTTT. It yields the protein CASIGRNTGELFF.

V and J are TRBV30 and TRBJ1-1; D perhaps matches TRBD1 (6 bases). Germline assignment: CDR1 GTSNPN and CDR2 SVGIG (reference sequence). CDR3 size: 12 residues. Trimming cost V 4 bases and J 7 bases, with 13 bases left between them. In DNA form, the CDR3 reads TGTGCCTGGATTATGACAGGTCGTGAAGCTTTCTTT. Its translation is CAWIMTGREAFF. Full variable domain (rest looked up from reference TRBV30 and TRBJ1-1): SQTIHQWPATLVQPVGSPLSLECTVEGTSNPNLYWYRQAAGRGLQLLFYSVGIGQISSEVPQNLSASRPQDRQFILSSKKLLLSDSGFYLCAWIMTGREAFFGQGTRLTVV.

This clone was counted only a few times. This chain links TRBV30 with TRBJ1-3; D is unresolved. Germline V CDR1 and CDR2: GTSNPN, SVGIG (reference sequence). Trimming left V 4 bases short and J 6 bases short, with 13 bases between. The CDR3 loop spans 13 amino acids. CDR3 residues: CAWTVGFENTIYF. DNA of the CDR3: TGTGCCTGGACTGTTGGCTTTGAAAACACCATATATTTT.

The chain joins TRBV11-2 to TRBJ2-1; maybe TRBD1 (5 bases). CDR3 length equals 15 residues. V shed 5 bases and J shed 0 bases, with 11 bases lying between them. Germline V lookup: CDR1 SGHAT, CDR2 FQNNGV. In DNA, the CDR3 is TGTGCCAGCAGCCCAGGGCAGGGCTCCTACAATGAGCAGTTCTTC. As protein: CASSPGQGSYNEQFF.

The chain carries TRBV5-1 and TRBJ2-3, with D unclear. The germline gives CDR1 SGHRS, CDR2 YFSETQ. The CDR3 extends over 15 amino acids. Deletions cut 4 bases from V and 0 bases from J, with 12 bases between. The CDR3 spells CASSMTGTSTDTQYF. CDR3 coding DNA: TGCGCCAGCAGCATGACCGGAACTAGCACAGATACGCAGTATTTT.

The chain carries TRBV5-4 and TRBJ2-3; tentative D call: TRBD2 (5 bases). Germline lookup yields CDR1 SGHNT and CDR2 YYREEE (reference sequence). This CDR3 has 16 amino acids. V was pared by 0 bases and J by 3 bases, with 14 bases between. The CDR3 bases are TGTGCCAGCAGCTTGGCCGGGCTGAGGGCTACAGATACGCAGTATTTT. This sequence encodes CASSLAGLRATDTQYF. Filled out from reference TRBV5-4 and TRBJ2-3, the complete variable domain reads ETGVTQSPTHLIKTRGQQVTLRCSSQSGHNTVSWYQQALGQGPQFIFQYYREEENGRGNFPPRFSGLQFPNYSSELNVNALELDDSALYLCASSLAGLRATDTQYFGPGTRLTVL.

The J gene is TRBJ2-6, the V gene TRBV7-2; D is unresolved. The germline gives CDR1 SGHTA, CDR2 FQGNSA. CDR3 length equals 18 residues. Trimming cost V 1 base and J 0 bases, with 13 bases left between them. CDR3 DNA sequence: TGTGCCAGCAGCTTAGGAAGTTGGGTCCGCTCTGGGGCCAACGTCCTGACTTTC. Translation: CASSLGSWVRSGANVLTF.

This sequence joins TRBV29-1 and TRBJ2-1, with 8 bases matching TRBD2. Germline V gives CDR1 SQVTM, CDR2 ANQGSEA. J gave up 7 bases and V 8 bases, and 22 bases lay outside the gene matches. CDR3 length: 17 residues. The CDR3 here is CSPPRSSGKLCWNEQFF. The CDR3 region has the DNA TGCAGCCCCCCTCGGAGTAGCGGGAAATTATGTTGGAATGAGCAGTTCTTC.

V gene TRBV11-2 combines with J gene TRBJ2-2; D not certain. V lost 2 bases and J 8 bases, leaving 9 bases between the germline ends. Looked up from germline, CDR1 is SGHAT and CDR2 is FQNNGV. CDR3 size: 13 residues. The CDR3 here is CASSLWAAGELFF. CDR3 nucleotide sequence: TGTGCCAGCAGCTTATGGGCGGCTGGGGAGCTGTTTTTT.

As DNA, the CDR3 is TGTGCCAGCACCTCCACTCGTCTCGGGGGGATGGCTGTC. Its translation is CASTSTRLGGMAV. V is TRBV27 and J is TRBJ2-7; 7 bases are a match to TRBD2. The CDR3 is 13 amino acids. Germline lookup yields CDR1 MNHEY and CDR2 SMNVEV (reference sequence).

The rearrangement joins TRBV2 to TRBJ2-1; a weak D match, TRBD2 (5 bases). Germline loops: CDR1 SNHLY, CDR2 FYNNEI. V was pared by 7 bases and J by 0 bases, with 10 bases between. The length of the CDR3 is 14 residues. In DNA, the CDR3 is TGTGCCAGCATTAGCGAGAGCTCCTACAATGAGCAGTTCTTC. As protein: CASISESSYNEQFF.

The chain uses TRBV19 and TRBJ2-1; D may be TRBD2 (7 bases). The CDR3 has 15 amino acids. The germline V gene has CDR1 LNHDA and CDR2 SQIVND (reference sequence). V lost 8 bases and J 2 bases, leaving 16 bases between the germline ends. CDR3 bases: TGTGCCAGTGTGGGGGGGGCTAGTACCTACAATGAGCAGTTCTTC. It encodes CASVGGASTYNEQFF.

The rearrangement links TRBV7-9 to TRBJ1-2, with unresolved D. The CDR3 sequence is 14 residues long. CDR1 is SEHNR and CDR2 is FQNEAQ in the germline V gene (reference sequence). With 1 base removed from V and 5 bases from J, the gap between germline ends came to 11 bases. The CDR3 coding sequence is TGTGCCAGCAGCTTAGGGACGGAGGGTTATGGCTACACCTTC. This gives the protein CASSLGTEGYGYTF.

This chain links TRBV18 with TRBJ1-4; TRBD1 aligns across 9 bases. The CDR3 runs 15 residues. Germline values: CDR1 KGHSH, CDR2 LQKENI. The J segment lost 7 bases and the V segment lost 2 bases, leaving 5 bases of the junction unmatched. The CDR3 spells CASSPRGQGGEKLFF. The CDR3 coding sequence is TGTGCCAGCTCACCAAGGGGACAGGGAGGTGAAAAACTGTTTTTT. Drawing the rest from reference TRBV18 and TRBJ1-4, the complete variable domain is NAGVMQNPRHLVRRRGQEARLRCSPMKGHSHVYWYRQLPEEGLKFMVYLQKENIIDESGMPKERFSAEFPKEGPSILRIQQVVRGDSAAYFCASSPRGQGGEKLFFGSGTQLSVL.

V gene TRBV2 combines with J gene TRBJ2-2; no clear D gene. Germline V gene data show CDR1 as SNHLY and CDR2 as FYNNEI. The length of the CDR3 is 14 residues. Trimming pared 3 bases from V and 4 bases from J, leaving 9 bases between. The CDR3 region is CASSEGGPTGELFF. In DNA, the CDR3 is TGTGCCAGCAGTGAGGGCGGCCCCACCGGGGAGCTGTTTTTT.

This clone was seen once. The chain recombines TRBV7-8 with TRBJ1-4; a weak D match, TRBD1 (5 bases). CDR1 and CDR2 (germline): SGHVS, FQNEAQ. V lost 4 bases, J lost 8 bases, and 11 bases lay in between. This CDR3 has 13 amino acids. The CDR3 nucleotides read TGTGCCAGCAGCTCCCGACAGTACGAAAAACTGTTTTTT. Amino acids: CASSSRQYEKLFF.

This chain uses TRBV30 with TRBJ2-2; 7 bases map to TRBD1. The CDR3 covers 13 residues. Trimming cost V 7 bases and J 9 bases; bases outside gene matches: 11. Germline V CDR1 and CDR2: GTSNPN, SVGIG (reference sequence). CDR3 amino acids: CALQGPAPRELFF. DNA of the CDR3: TGTGCCTTACAGGGGCCCGCTCCCCGGGAGCTGTTTTTT.

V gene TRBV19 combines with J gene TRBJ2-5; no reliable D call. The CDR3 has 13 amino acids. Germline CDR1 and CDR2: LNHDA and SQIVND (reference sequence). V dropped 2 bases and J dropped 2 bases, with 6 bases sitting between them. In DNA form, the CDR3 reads TGTGCCAGTAGTATAAACGCACAAGAGACCCAGTACTTC. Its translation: CASSINAQETQYF.

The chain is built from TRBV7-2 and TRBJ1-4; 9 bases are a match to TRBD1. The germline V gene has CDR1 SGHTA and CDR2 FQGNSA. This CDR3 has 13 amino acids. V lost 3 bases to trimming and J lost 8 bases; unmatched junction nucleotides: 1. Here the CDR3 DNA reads TGTGCCAGCAGCTTCGGGACAGGGGAAAAACTGTTTTTT. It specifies CASSFGTGEKLFF.

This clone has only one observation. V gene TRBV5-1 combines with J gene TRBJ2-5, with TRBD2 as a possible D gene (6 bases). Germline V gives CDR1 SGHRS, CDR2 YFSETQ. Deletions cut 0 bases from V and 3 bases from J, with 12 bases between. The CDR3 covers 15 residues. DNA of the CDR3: TGCGCCAGCAGCTTGGGAGGGAGGCGGGAAGAGACCCAGTACTTC. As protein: CASSLGGRREETQYF.

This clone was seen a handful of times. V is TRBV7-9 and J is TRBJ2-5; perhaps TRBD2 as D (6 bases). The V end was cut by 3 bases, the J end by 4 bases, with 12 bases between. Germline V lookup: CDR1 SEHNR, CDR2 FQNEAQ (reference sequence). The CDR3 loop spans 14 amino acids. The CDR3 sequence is CASSLSGGRETQYF. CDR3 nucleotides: TGTGCCAGCAGCTTGTCCGGGGGACGAGAGACCCAGTACTTC.

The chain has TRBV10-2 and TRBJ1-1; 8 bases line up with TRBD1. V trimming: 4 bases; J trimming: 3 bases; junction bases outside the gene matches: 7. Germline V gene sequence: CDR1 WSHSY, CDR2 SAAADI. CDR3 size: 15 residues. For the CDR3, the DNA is TGCGCCAGCAGTGCGGCAGGGGGCGCAGACACTGAAGCTTTCTTT. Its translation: CASSAAGGADTEAFF.

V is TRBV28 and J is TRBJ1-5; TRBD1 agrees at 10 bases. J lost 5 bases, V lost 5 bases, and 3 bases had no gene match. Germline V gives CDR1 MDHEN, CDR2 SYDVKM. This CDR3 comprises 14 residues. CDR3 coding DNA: TGTGCCAGCAGTCTGACAGGGGGCTATCAGCCCCAGCATTTT. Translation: CASSLTGGYQPQHF.